This T cell receptor (beta chain) was profiled in a study of T cells in Graves' hyperthyroidism and ophthalmopathy. Template material for amplifying TCR beta CDR3 regions consisted of RNA transcripts. TCR CDR3 underwent first-round RT-PCR with the HTBI primer set. TCRdb reprocessed the multiplex PCR reads with MiXCR, giving one entry per CDR3 protein. This table has about 560,000 distinct CDR3 sequences, around 17% appearing once. Whole-study results and caveats: In blood, most of the thyroid clonotypes expanded above 0.001 were also present.

On this clonotype: Its antigen is unidentified.

The CDR3 has 16 residues. The germline V gene encodes CDR1 MNHGY and CDR2 SVAAGI. V lost 3 bases to trimming and J lost 9 bases, with 21 bases between them. This clonotype originated in a woman under 30 with Graves' hyperthyroidism. Specimen: blood. The genes are TRBV6-9 and TRBJ1-5, with a weak D call TRBD1 (6 bases). The CDR3 DNA reads TGTGCCAGCAGTTACGGTACAGGGTCGGCGCGGGCGCCCCAGCATTTT. Translation: CASSYGTGSARAPQHF.